A selection of T cell receptor beta chains follows, all from one sample in a study of OX40 agonist ivuxolimab in advanced cancers. The data were produced by immunoSEQ multiplex PCR, yet TCRdb's version contains in-frame clones alone and is incomplete. The data show tens of thousands of clones, 70% to 90% seen once. The source material was CD4+ or CD8+ T cells sorted from blood, sampled in a trial of the OX40 agonist ivuxolimab. The source of these receptors is an adult with an advanced solid tumor such as melanoma, head and neck, liver or kidney cancer. Each CDR3 is given with its conserved first and last residue. A D gene is named only where the DNA matches it firmly. Rows may omit the clone size; those that give it use once, few, many or a size class.

clone_size,v_call,d_call,j_call,cdr3_nt,cdr3_aa
once,TRBV9,TRBD1,TRBJ1-1,TGTGCCAGCAACAACTTTCTACAGGGGACGGGAAACACTGAAGCTTTCTTT,CASNNFLQGTGNTEAFF
.,TRBV6-5,.,TRBJ1-1,TGTGCCAGCCAAAGGGGTTTCGTGACTGAAGCTTTCTTT,CASQRGFVTEAFF
.,TRBV15,.,TRBJ2-6,TGTGCCACCAGCAGAGGGGAAGGGGCCAACGTCCTGACTTTC,CATSRGEGANVLTF
.,TRBV14,TRBD1,TRBJ2-7,TGTGCCAGCAGCTTTCTGGGGGACAGCGAGCAGTACTTC,CASSFLGDSEQYF
.,TRBV27,.,TRBJ2-1,TGTGCCAGCAGTCCTTTAAATCCGGGGCAATATGAGCAGTTCTTC,CASSPLNPGQYEQFF
.,TRBV4-1,TRBD1,TRBJ1-1,TGCGCCAGCAGACTGACAGGGGGAGGAACTGAAGCTTTCTTT,CASRLTGGGTEAFF
.,TRBV9,.,TRBJ2-7,TGTGCCAGCAGCGTAGACGGTTCCTACGAGCAGTACTTC,CASSVDGSYEQYF
.,TRBV7-8,TRBD2,TRBJ2-1,TGTGCCAGCAGCTTAGTATCCGGGAGGGCTGGAAATGAGCAGTTCTTC,CASSLVSGRAGNEQFF
.,TRBV25-1,TRBD1,TRBJ1-2,TGTGCCAGCAGTGAAATCGGGACAGGGAACCCTGGCTACACCTTC,CASSEIGTGNPGYTF
.,TRBV10-3,.,TRBJ2-3,TGTGCCATCAGTGAGGCCCTAGCCCTGGGGGGAGATACGCAGTATTTT,CAISEALALGGDTQYF
few,TRBV13,.,TRBJ1-1,TGTGCCAGCAGCTTACGTGGGGTGCCCACTGAAGCTTTCTTT,CASSLRGVPTEAFF
.,TRBV9,TRBD1,TRBJ2-7,TGTGCCAGCAGCGTAAACCCCAGGGACAGCACCTACGAGCAGTACTTC,CASSVNPRDSTYEQYF
.,TRBV9,TRBD2,TRBJ2-2,TGTGCCAGCAGCTCCAGGCGGGGGGCAGCCGGGGAGCTGTTTTTT,CASSSRRGAAGELFF
.,TRBV4-1,.,TRBJ1-3,TGCGCCAGCAGCCAAGATGTCTCAGGGTCTACAGGAAACACCATATATTTT,CASSQDVSGSTGNTIYF
.,TRBV6-4,TRBD1,TRBJ1-2,TGTGCCAGCAGTGACGGGGACAGGAGCTCTTCTGGCTACACCTTC,CASSDGDRSSSGYTF
.,TRBV11-2,TRBD2,TRBJ2-3,TGTGCCAGCAGCGGACAGCGGGGGGGCCTGTATTTT,CASSGQRGGLYF
.,TRBV6-5,TRBD1,TRBJ2-7,TGTGCCAGCAGTTACTCGGGGACAGGGAGCCACGAGCAGTACTTC,CASSYSGTGSHEQYF
.,TRBV19,.,TRBJ2-7,TGTGCCAGAATCCTTGCGGGGTACTTCTCCTACGAGCAGTACTTC,CARILAGYFSYEQYF
.,TRBV5-6,.,TRBJ2-1,TGTGCCAGCAGCTTAGGGGGTTCCCTCTACAATGAGCAGTTCTTC,CASSLGGSLYNEQFF
.,TRBV7-3,TRBD1,TRBJ2-7,TGTGCCAGCAGCTTAGACAGGGTGTCCGAGCAGTACTTC,CASSLDRVSEQYF
once,TRBV15,.,TRBJ1-1,TGTGCCACCAAGTCCGTGGGGGTGAACACTGAAGCTTTCTTT,CATKSVGVNTEAFF
.,TRBV28,TRBD1,TRBJ2-7,TGTGCCAGCAGCGTCGGGACAGAACTGTACGAGCAGTACTTC,CASSVGTELYEQYF
few,TRBV4-3,.,TRBJ2-1,TGCGCCAGCAGCCAAGGGTCGCGGGACAGATACAATGAGCAGTTCTTC,CASSQGSRDRYNEQFF
.,TRBV29-1,.,TRBJ1-1,TGCAGCGTTGTCTTGGGGGGCGGAACTGAAGCTTTCTTT,CSVVLGGGTEAFF
.,TRBV4-3,.,TRBJ1-4,TGCGCCAGCAGCTTCCTCCCCGCAACTAATGAAAAACTGTTTTTT,CASSFLPATNEKLFF
few,TRBV6-4,.,TRBJ2-2,TGTGCCAGCAGTGACTCTGGCACCGGGGAGCTGTTTTTT,CASSDSGTGELFF
.,TRBV7-2,.,TRBJ1-4,TGTGCCAGCAGCTTAGGCGGGGGGCGGGAGGAAAAACTGTTTTTT,CASSLGGGREEKLFF
.,TRBV19,TRBD1,TRBJ1-5,TGTGCCAGTAGTGTACAGGGGAATCAGCCCCAGCATTTT,CASSVQGNQPQHF
.,TRBV6-5,.,TRBJ1-3,TGTGCCAGCAGTCAATGGGCCTCCTCTGGAAACACCATATATTTT,CASSQWASSGNTIYF
few,TRBV19,.,TRBJ1-1,TGTGCGACGAAGGTATTGGGAAACACTGAAGCTTTCTTT,CATKVLGNTEAFF
.,TRBV6-6,.,TRBJ2-1,TGTGCCAGCAGTTATGGGGAATACAATGAGCAGTTCTTC,CASSYGEYNEQFF
.,TRBV28,.,TRBJ2-1,TGTGCCAGCAAGGGGTCTAGCTCCTACAATGAGCAGTTCTTC,CASKGSSSYNEQFF
.,TRBV7-6,.,TRBJ2-7,TGTGCCAGCAGCTTACAGTCCTCCTACGAGCAGTACTTC,CASSLQSSYEQYF
.,TRBV6-1,TRBD1,TRBJ2-7,TGTGCCAGCAGTGCCGGGACAGGGCCTTTCTACGAGCAGTACTTC,CASSAGTGPFYEQYF
.,TRBV9,.,TRBJ2-1,TGTGCCAGCAGCGTAGGAGGGGCGGATGAGCAGTTCTTC,CASSVGGADEQFF
.,TRBV6-1,.,TRBJ2-7,TGTGCCAGCAGTCCTGAAGGCGAGCAGTACTTC,CASSPEGEQYF
once,TRBV5-5,.,TRBJ1-2,TGTGCCAGCAGCTTGGTCCCAGGGGAGAACTATGGCTACACCTTC,CASSLVPGENYGYTF
.,TRBV28,.,TRBJ1-2,TGTGCCAGCAGTTTATTAATCGGCAGTCTCTATGGCTACACCTTC,CASSLLIGSLYGYTF
.,TRBV7-9,.,TRBJ2-1,TGTGCCAGCACGAACGGGCTCTCCTACAATGAGCAGTTCTTC,CASTNGLSYNEQFF
.,TRBV6-5,TRBD2,TRBJ2-5,TGTGCCAGCAGTTACTCCAGGATCGGGGAGGGAGAGACCCAGTACTTC,CASSYSRIGEGETQYF
.,TRBV20-1,.,TRBJ2-1,TGCAGTGCTAACTTCTACAATGAGCAGTTCTTC,CSANFYNEQFF
.,TRBV5-6,.,TRBJ2-5,TGTGCCAGCAGCTTGGGCCAGGGAGAGACCCAGTACTTC,CASSLGQGETQYF
.,TRBV6-5,.,TRBJ2-5,TGTGCCAGCAGTTACTCGGGTGGACTCCAAGAGACCCAGTACTTC,CASSYSGGLQETQYF
.,TRBV30,.,TRBJ2-1,TGTGCCTGGAGTGTTGGGAACGGTGAGCAGTTCTTC,CAWSVGNGEQFF
.,TRBV12-5,.,TRBJ2-5,TGTGCTAGTGGTCACACTAGCTCCTCCAGGGAGACCCAGTACTTC,CASGHTSSSRETQYF
.,TRBV7-6,TRBD2,TRBJ2-1,TGTGCCAGCAGCATTCTAGCGGGGGCTAACAATGAGCAGTTCTTC,CASSILAGANNEQFF
.,TRBV10-1,.,TRBJ1-2,TGCGCCAGCAGTCGGCACAGGGAGGTCTGTGATATGGGCGGGGAAGAAAATGGCTACACCTTC,CASSRHREVCDMGGEENGYTF
.,TRBV12-5,TRBD1,TRBJ2-1,TGTGCTAGTGGGCAAATATACAGGGACAGTCGTGCTTACAATGAGCAGTTCTTC,CASGQIYRDSRAYNEQFF
.,TRBV2,TRBD1,TRBJ1-1,TGTGCCAGCCCAGGGGGCGTGAACACTGAAGCTTTCTTT,CASPGGVNTEAFF
.,TRBV6-4,.,TRBJ1-2,TGTGCCAGCAGTGACTCGACAAGCCCCGGGGATGGCTACACCTTC,CASSDSTSPGDGYTF
few,TRBV7-6,TRBD2,TRBJ2-5,TGTGCCAGCAGCCCCCGCGGCGGGGGACTTCAAGAGACCCAGTACTTC,CASSPRGGGLQETQYF